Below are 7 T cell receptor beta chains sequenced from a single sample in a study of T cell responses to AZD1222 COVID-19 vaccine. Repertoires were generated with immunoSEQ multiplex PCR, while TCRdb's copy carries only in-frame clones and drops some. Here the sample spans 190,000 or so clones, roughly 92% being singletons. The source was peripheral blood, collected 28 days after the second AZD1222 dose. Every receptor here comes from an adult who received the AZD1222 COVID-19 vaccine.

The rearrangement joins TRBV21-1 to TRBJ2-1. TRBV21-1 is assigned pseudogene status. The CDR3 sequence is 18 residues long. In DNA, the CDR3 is TGTGCCAGCAGCAATGGGCCTCGAGGGGGCGGGAGAAACAATGAGCAGTTCTTC. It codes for CASSNGPRGGGRNNEQFF.

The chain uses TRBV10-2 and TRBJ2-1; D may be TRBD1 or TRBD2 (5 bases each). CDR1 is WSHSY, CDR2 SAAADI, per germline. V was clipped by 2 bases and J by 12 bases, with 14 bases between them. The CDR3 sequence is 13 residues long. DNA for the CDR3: TGCGCCAGCAGTGAGAGGATGTGGGGACGGCAGTTCTTC. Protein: CASSERMWGRQFF.

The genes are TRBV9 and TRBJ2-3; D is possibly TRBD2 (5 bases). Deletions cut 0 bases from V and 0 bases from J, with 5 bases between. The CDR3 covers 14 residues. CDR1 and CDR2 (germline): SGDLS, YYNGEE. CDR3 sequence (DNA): TGTGCCAGCAGCGTAGCGGGGAGCACAGATACGCAGTATTTT. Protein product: CASSVAGSTDTQYF.

CDR3 bases: TGTGCCAGCAGCTTAGGTGGATCCTACAATGAGCAGTTCTTC. Translation gives CASSLGGSYNEQFF. The chain is built from TRBV7-3 and TRBJ2-1; unclear D gene. CDR1 and CDR2 from the germline V gene are SGHTA and FQGTGA. Trimming left V 2 bases short and J 1 base short, with 6 bases between. The CDR3 is 14 residues long.

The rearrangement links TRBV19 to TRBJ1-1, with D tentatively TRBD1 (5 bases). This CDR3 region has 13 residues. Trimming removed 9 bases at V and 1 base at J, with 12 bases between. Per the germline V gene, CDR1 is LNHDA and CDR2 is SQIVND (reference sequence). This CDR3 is CASGDGPNTEAFF. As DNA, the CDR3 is TGTGCCAGCGGGGACGGACCGAACACTGAAGCTTTCTTT.

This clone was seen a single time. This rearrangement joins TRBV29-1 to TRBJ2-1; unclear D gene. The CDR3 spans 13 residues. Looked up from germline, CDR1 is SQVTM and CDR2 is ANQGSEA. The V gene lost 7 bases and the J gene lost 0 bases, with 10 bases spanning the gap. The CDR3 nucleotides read TGCAGCGGCACGGCAAGCTCCTACAATGAGCAGTTCTTC. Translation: CSGTASSYNEQFF.

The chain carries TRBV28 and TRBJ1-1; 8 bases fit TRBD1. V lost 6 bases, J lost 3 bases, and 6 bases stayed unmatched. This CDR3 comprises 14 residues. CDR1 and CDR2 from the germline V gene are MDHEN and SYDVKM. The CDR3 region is CASSPTGGDTEAFF. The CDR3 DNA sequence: TGTGCCAGCAGCCCAACAGGGGGGGACACTGAAGCTTTCTTT.